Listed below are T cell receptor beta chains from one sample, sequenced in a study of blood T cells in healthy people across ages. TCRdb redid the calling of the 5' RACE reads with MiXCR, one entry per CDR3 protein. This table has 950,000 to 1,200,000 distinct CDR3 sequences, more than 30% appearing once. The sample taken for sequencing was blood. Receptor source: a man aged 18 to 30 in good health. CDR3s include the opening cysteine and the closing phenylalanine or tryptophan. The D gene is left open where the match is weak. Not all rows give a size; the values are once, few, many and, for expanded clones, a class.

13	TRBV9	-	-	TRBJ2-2	TGTGCCAGCAGCCTCCCGAGGCCCGGGGAGCTGTTTTTT	CASSLPRPGELFF
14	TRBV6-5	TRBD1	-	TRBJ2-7	TGTGCCAGCAGCCCACAGGGGCCTGCCTACGAGCAGTACTTC	CASSPQGPAYEQYF
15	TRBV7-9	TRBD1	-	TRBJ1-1	TGTGCCAGCAGCACCAGACAGGGGCGGAACACTGAAGCTTTCTTT	CASSTRQGRNTEAFF
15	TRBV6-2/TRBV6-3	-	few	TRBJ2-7	TGTGCCAGCAGTTACTCGATGGCCGCCCTCAATGAGCAGTACTTC	CASSYSMAALNEQYF
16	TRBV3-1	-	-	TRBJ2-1	TGTGCCAGCAGCCAAGATATGATCTCCGACTACAATGAGCAGTTCTTC	CASSQDMISDYNEQFF
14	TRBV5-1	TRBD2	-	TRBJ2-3	TGCGCCAGCAGCTTGGAAGCGGGAGCAGATACGCAGTATTTT	CASSLEAGADTQYF
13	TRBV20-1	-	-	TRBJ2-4	TGCAGTGCCTTGGAGGGTGTTCCCTACGAGGAGTACTTC	CSALEGVPYEEYF
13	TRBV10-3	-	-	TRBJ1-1	TGTGCCACCAGTGGGGGACAGAACACTGAAGCTTTCTTT	CATSGGQNTEAFF
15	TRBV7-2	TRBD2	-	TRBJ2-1	TGTGCCAGCAGCTTAATAGCGGGGATAAACAATGAGCAGTTCTTC	CASSLIAGINNEQFF
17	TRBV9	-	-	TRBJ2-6	TGTGCCAGCAGCGTTAGCCGACCCTTAGATGGGGCCAACGTCCTGACTTTC	CASSVSRPLDGANVLTF
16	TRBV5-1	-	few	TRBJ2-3	TGCGCCAGCAGCCCCCGTTTGACAGACTCGGCAGATACGCAGTATTTT	CASSPRLTDSADTQYF
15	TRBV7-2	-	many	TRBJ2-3	TGTGCCAGCAGCTCTAGGAGTATTTCCCCAGATACGCAGTATTTT	CASSSRSISPDTQYF
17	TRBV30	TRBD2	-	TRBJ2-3	TGTGCCTGGAGCATAACCTCTAACGGGGGGGGCACAGATACGCAGTATTTT	CAWSITSNGGGTDTQYF
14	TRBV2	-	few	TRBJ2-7	TGTGCCAGCAGTGTTTTCGACAAGACCTACGAGCAGTACTTC	CASSVFDKTYEQYF
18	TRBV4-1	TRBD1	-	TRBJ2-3	TGCGCCAGCAGCCCAGCGGCCGGGACAGGGACCTCCACAGATACGCAGTATTTT	CASSPAAGTGTSTDTQYF
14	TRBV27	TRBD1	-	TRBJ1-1	TGTGCCAGCAGTTTAGGACAGGGTAAGGCTGAAGCTTTCTTT	CASSLGQGKAEAFF
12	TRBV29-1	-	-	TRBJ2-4	TGCAGCTGCGTGGTAGCCAAAAACATTCAGTACTTC	CSCVVAKNIQYF
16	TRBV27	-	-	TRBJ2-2	TGTGCCAGCAAGATCTTCTGGGCTAAGGGGACCGGGGAGCTGTTTTTT	CASKIFWAKGTGELFF
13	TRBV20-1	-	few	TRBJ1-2	TGCAGTGCTAGAGAAGGAAGCGCCCCTCTCTACACCTTC	CSAREGSAPLYTF
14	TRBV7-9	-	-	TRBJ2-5	TGTGCCAGCAGCGTCGAACAGGGAAGACATGAGCAGTACTTC	CASSVEQGRHEQYF